The T cell receptor (beta chain) under discussion was sequenced for a study of CD8+CD57+ T cells in acquired aplastic anemia. Those patients picked for sequencing had displayed CD8+CD57+ cell expansion on flow cytometry. Profiling that covered TCR beta VDJ and CDR3 relied on genomic DNA as its template. TCRdb fed the reads into MiXCR, producing one record per CDR3 protein. The table lists 180,000 or so distinct CDR3 sequences, roughly 50% of them singletons. The CDR3 length is 16 residues. Germline V gene data show CDR1 as SGHTA and CDR2 as FQGTGA. J gave up 2 bases and V 6 bases, and 12 bases lay outside the gene matches. This clonotype was seen ten or more times.

The TCR comes from a human donor with aplastic anemia. V usage is TRBV7-3 and J usage is TRBJ1-1; the match to TRBD1 covers 7 bases. The material sequenced was sorted CD4+, CD8+, or CD8+CD57+ T cells (not recorded which) from PBMCs. The CDR3 sequence is CASSFQGGVSNTEAFF. Here the CDR3 DNA reads TGTGCCAGCAGTTTCCAGGGGGGCGTTAGCAACACTGAAGCTTTCTTT. The full variable domain, in which reference TRBV7-3 and TRBJ1-1 provide the parts outside the CDR3, is GAGVSQTPSNKVTEKGKYVELRCDPISGHTALYWYRQSLGQGPEFLIYFQGTGAADDSGLPNDRFFAVRPEGSVSTLKIQRTERGDSAVYLCASSFQGGVSNTEAFFGQGTRLTVV.